The 18 T cell receptor beta chains reported below all come from one sample, sequenced in a study of immune evolution from preneoplasia to lung adenocarcinoma. Clones were read by immunoSEQ multiplex PCR, and TCRdb kept only the in-frame ones, dropping some. The profile shows some 4,000 clones, 75% to 85% of them singletons. Sequences were obtained from FFPE invasive lung adenocarcinoma tissue. Source of these receptors: a person between 35 and 59 years old with lung adenocarcinoma. Some clones in this sample may be carry-over from other donors' samples.

The chain recombines TRBV30 with TRBJ2-7; D call uncertain. V was trimmed by 5 bases and J by 2 bases, leaving 13 bases between them. Germline assignment: CDR1 GTSNPN and CDR2 SVGIG (reference sequence). This CDR3 contains 13 residues. The CDR3 DNA sequence: TGTGCCTGGGTATCGGCTGGGACCTACGAGCAGTACTTC. Its translation is CAWVSAGTYEQYF.

This clone was recorded a few times. The chain links TRBV7-9 to TRBJ2-7; TRBD1 is a possible D gene (5 bases). V shed 5 bases and J shed 9 bases, with 11 bases lying between them. Germline lookup yields CDR1 SEHNR and CDR2 FQNEAQ (reference sequence). The CDR3 runs to 11 residues. In nucleotides, the CDR3 is TGTGCCAGCAGCCATGGGGCTGGGCAGTACTTC. Translated: CASSHGAGQYF.

Only one count was recorded for this clone. J is TRBJ2-5 and V is TRBV7-8; D not certain. This CDR3 is built from 14 residues. V gave up 6 bases and J gave up 2 bases, with 13 bases separating them. Germline CDR1 SGHVS, CDR2 FQNEAQ. DNA of the CDR3: TGTGCCAGCAGGTTGGCAGCTGCTCAAGAGACCCAGTACTTC. Translating it yields CASRLAAAQETQYF.

J is TRBJ1-1 and V is TRBV18; weak D call: TRBD1 (6 bases). The germline V gene has CDR1 KGHSH and CDR2 LQKENI. The CDR3 consists of 12 residues. The germline V and J ends were trimmed by 2 bases and 7 bases, with 8 bases remaining between them. DNA of the CDR3: TGTGCCAGCTCACCAGGACAGATTGAAGCTTTCTTT. Residues: CASSPGQIEAFF.

The sample holds one count of this clone. The gene calls are TRBV9 and TRBJ2-2; 9 bases are shared with TRBD2. This CDR3 is 19 amino acids long. Trimming removed 3 bases from V and 6 bases from J; junction bases left unmatched: 18. Germline V lookup: CDR1 SGDLS, CDR2 YYNGEE. CDR3 in DNA: TGTGCCAGCAGCGCCCTCTCGCGGGAGGGTAGTTTGGGTCCCGGGGAGCTGTTTTTT. Residues: CASSALSREGSLGPGELFF.

V gene TRBV20-1 combines with J gene TRBJ2-1; no clear D gene. With 5 bases removed from V and 7 bases from J, the gap between germline ends came to 9 bases. Germline V gene data show CDR1 as DFQATT and CDR2 as SNEGSKA (reference sequence). This CDR3 is built from 11 residues. DNA of the CDR3: TGCAGTGCTGGAACCCAAAATGAGCAGTTCTTC. The encoded protein is CSAGTQNEQFF.

The rearrangement links TRBV6-1 to TRBJ2-6, with a tentative D call TRBD1 (5 bases). The CDR3 has 16 residues. Per the germline V gene, CDR1 is MNHNS and CDR2 is SASEGT. The V end lost 1 base, the J end lost 2 bases, and 9 bases lay between the germline ends. The CDR3 region is CASSEEVGAGANVLTF. In DNA form, the CDR3 reads TGTGCCAGCAGTGAAGAGGTAGGGGCTGGGGCCAACGTCCTGACTTTC.

The rearrangement uses TRBV27 and TRBJ2-3; D might be TRBD1 or TRBD2, each matching 5 bases. The germline CDR1 and CDR2 sequences are MNHEY and SMNVEV (reference sequence). The CDR3 covers 14 residues. V lost 7 bases to trimming and J lost 0 bases, with 11 bases between them. CDR3 bases: TGTGCCAGCATCGGGACGGGAAGCACAGATACGCAGTATTTT. This codes for CASIGTGSTDTQYF.

The chain joins TRBV4-1 to TRBJ2-7; a weak D match, TRBD2 (6 bases). CDR1 is MGHRA and CDR2 is YSYEKL in the germline V gene. This CDR3 region has 15 residues. V lost 1 base to trimming and J lost 5 bases, with 15 bases between them. The CDR3 reads CASSQGTGGPNEQYF. In nucleotides, the CDR3 is TGCGCCAGCAGCCAAGGAACAGGAGGGCCCAACGAGCAGTACTTC.

The gene calls are TRBV6-4 and TRBJ2-1; 7 nucleotides match TRBD1. CDR1 is MRHNA, CDR2 SNTAGT, per germline. The CDR3 sequence is 14 residues long. With V trimmed by 4 bases and J by 0 bases, 0 bases remained unmatched. This chain's CDR3 is CASSGDSSYNEQFF. The DNA for the CDR3 is TGTGCCAGCAGTGGGGACAGCTCCTACAATGAGCAGTTCTTC.

This chain uses TRBV30 with TRBJ2-7, with 8 positions matching TRBD1. Trimming at V came to 5 bases and at J to 5 bases, leaving 5 bases not matched to a gene. The CDR3 loop spans 12 amino acids. Germline V lookup: CDR1 GTSNPN, CDR2 SVGIG (reference sequence). The CDR3 sequence is CAWRTGSDEQYF. CDR3 DNA: TGTGCCTGGCGGACAGGGTCCGACGAGCAGTACTTC.

The chain joins TRBV19 to TRBJ2-6; the D gene is possibly TRBD2 (5 bases). The germline CDR1 and CDR2 sequences are LNHDA and SQIVND (reference sequence). Between the trimmed V and J ends, which lost 3 bases and 4 bases, there was a span of 16 bases. The CDR3 loop spans 17 amino acids. DNA of the CDR3: TGTGCCAGTAGTATCAACGGGAATATGGGGGGGGCCAACGTCCTGACTTTC. Protein: CASSINGNMGGANVLTF.

J is TRBJ2-1 and V is TRBV7-9, with D unresolved. Trimming took 0 bases from V and 0 from J, leaving 6 bases between them. The germline V gene has CDR1 SEHNR and CDR2 FQNEAQ (reference sequence). The CDR3 is made up of 15 amino acids. In nucleotides, the CDR3 is TGTGCCAGCAGCTTAGCTAGTCCCTCCTACAATGAGCAGTTCTTC. This codes for CASSLASPSYNEQFF.

V is TRBV6-4 and J is TRBJ1-1; D unclear. This CDR3 has 13 amino acids. V lost 5 bases and J lost 2, with 9 bases in between. CDR1 is MRHNA, CDR2 SNTAGT, per germline. CDR3 sequence reads: CASSNSFNTEAFF. The CDR3 DNA follows: TGTGCCAGCAGTAACAGTTTTAACACTGAAGCTTTCTTT.

The chain recombines TRBV15 with TRBJ2-3; TRBD2 agrees at 7 bases. V lost 3 bases and J lost 2; bases outside the gene matches: 11. In germline, CDR1 is LNHNV, CDR2 YYDKDF (reference sequence). The CDR3 totals 17 residues. CDR3 coding DNA: TGTGCCACCAGCAGCTCGAGGGAAGCGGGGTTCACAGATACGCAGTATTTT. Residues: CATSSSREAGFTDTQYF.

CDR3 loop: CASSGGGTSYNEQFF. For the CDR3, the DNA is TGTGCCAGCAGCGGAGGGGGCACCTCCTACAATGAGCAGTTCTTC. The rearrangement joins TRBV5-4 to TRBJ2-1; perhaps TRBD1 as D (7 bases). The germline gives CDR1 SGHNT, CDR2 YYREEE (reference sequence). The V and J ends lost 4 bases and 0 bases respectively, with 11 bases between them. This CDR3 is 15 amino acids long.

This clone appeared a few times. The rearrangement joins TRBV15 to TRBJ2-1; 9 bases are shared with TRBD1. The CDR3 is 15 residues long. V lost 3 bases and J lost 6; bases outside the gene matches: 6. From germline, CDR1 is LNHNV and CDR2 YYDKDF (reference sequence). The CDR3, as DNA: TGTGCCACCAGCAGGAAGGGGGACAGGGTCAATGAGCAGTTCTTC. Translated, it gives CATSRKGDRVNEQFF.

V gene TRBV4-2 combines with J gene TRBJ2-7; TRBD2 aligns across 9 bases. Germline CDR1 LGHNA, CDR2 YNFKEQ. The CDR3 consists of 18 residues. J was trimmed by 0 bases and V by 4 bases; bases with no gene match: 13. CDR3 in DNA: TGTGCCAGCAGCCTCCGGGCGGGAGGGGAAAGGACCTCCTACGAGCAGTACTTC. Amino acids: CASSLRAGGERTSYEQYF.